This TCR beta chain came from a study of control samples from healthy donors and cancer patients. Here immunoSEQ multiplex PCR was the method, and the copy in TCRdb shows in-frame clones only, minus some. Among approximately 50,000 clones listed, roughly 94% were seen once. Sequenced: blood. The sequence was collected from a man between 25 and 39 years old in good health.

The CDR3 DNA follows: TGCGCCAGCAGCCAGGGTCACAGGATTAGCCCCTACGAGCAGTACTTC. Translating gives CASSQGHRISPYEQYF. This rearrangement joins TRBV4-1 to TRBJ2-7, with a weak D call TRBD1 (5 bases). In germline, CDR1 is MGHRA, CDR2 YSYEKL. Trimming shortened V by 3 bases and J by 2 bases, and 17 bases separated the two germline ends. This CDR3 spans 16 amino acids.